This passage covers 10 T cell receptor beta chains from one sample sequenced in a study of shared clonotypes between healthy human individuals. Some clones are missing from TCRdb's copy, which holds only in-frame ones; the method was immunoSEQ multiplex PCR. This sample has some 2.1 million clones, with about 94% found just once. Positively selected for CCR7, the CD45RO-negative cells used as naive CD8 cells excluded terminally differentiated effector memory CD45RA+ cells. The sample was naive CD8+ T cells from PBMCs. These receptors were collected from a man between 18 and 35 years old in good health. Some clones in this sample may be carry-over from other donors' samples.

The gene calls are TRBV10-2 and TRBJ2-5; perhaps TRBD2 as D (6 bases). V was clipped by 4 bases and J by 2 bases, with 11 bases between them. This CDR3 is built from 14 residues. Germline V lookup: CDR1 WSHSY, CDR2 SAAADI. CDR3 DNA sequence: TGCGCCAGCAGTGCGGGGGTACAGCAAGAGACCCAGTACTTC. Protein product: CASSAGVQQETQYF.

This chain joins TRBV7-6 and TRBJ2-1; 7 bases agree with TRBD2. Germline loops: CDR1 SGHVS, CDR2 FNYEAQ. The CDR3 runs 18 residues. V gave up 3 bases and J gave up 8 bases; unmatched junction bases: 19. CDR3 sequence (DNA): TGTGCCAGCAGCTTTGGGTCGGCGGGGGAGCGTTACTCCGATGAGCAGTTCTTC. It encodes CASSFGSAGERYSDEQFF. The whole variable domain, filled in from reference TRBV7-6 and TRBJ2-1, reads GAGVSQSPRYKVTKRGQDVALRCDPISGHVSLYWYRQALGQGPEFLTYFNYEAQQDKSGLPNDRFSAERPEGSISTLTIQRTEQRDSAMYRCASSFGSAGERYSDEQFFGPGTRLTVL.

The J gene is TRBJ1-2, the V gene TRBV9; weak D call: TRBD1 (5 bases). The germline V and J ends were trimmed by 0 bases and 0 bases, with 12 bases remaining between them. This CDR3 has 16 residues. Germline assignment: CDR1 SGDLS and CDR2 YYNGEE. For the CDR3, the DNA is TGTGCCAGCAGCGTAGGTCAGGGCCGAGCTAACTATGGCTACACCTTC. Translated, it gives CASSVGQGRANYGYTF.

This sequence joins TRBV7-9 and TRBJ2-2, with D perhaps matching TRBD2 (6 bases). The CDR3 has 16 amino acids. Germline assignment: CDR1 SEHNR and CDR2 FQNEAQ (reference sequence). The V end lost 5 bases, the J end lost 1 base, and 14 bases lay between the germline ends. Here the CDR3 DNA reads TGTGCCAGCAGCCCCCGGACGGGACTGAACACCGGGGAGCTGTTTTTT. Its translation: CASSPRTGLNTGELFF.

This clone was detected a few times. The chain employs TRBV29-1 and TRBJ1-1; tentatively, D is TRBD1 (6 bases). This CDR3 is built from 11 residues. Trimming left V 8 bases short and J 8 bases short, with 15 bases between. Germline CDR1 SQVTM, CDR2 ANQGSEA. The CDR3 DNA is TGCAGCACCAAGGACAGTCCCGAAGCTTTCTTT. This translates into CSTKDSPEAFF.

The chain joins TRBV27 to TRBJ1-1; TRBD1 might be the D (5 bases). The CDR3 has 13 residues. Germline-derived CDR1 and CDR2 are MNHEY and SMNVEV (reference sequence). Trimming stripped 7 bases from V and 5 bases from J, with 14 bases between. The CDR3 protein is CASTSPGGTEAFF. The CDR3 DNA reads TGTGCCAGCACCTCCCCTGGGGGGACTGAAGCTTTCTTT.

The chain couples TRBV7-3 to TRBJ2-5; 7 bases are a match to TRBD1. J was trimmed by 4 bases and V by 1 base; bases with no gene match: 6. CDR1 and CDR2 from the germline V gene are SGHTA and FQGTGA. The CDR3 is 15 residues long. The CDR3 DNA sequence: TGTGCCAGCAGCTTAAAGACAGGGTGGGGAGAGACCCAGTACTTC. This translates into CASSLKTGWGETQYF. The full variable domain, its missing parts supplied by reference TRBV7-3 and TRBJ2-5, is GAGVSQTPSNKVTEKGKYVELRCDPISGHTALYWYRQSLGQGPEFLIYFQGTGAADDSGLPNDRFFAVRPEGSVSTLKIQRTERGDSAVYLCASSLKTGWGETQYFGPGTRLLVL.

This clone was counted only a few times. Additional DNA sequences in this sample encode the identical CDR3. The rearrangement uses TRBV19 and TRBJ1-2, with TRBD1 identical over 8 bases. The CDR3 totals 13 residues. Germline trimming cut 6 bases from V and 0 bases from J; bases unmatched to any gene: 0. Germline loops: CDR1 LNHDA, CDR2 SQIVND (reference sequence). CDR3 nucleotides: TGTGCCAGTAGCAGGGGGCCTAACTATGGCTACACCTTC. Translating gives CASSRGPNYGYTF. The entire variable domain, with the rest obtained from reference TRBV19 and TRBJ1-2, is as follows: DGGITQSPKYLFRKEGQNVTLSCEQNLNHDAMYWYRQDPGQGLRLIYYSQIVNDFQKGDIAEGYSVSREKKESFPLTVTSAQKNPTAFYLCASSRGPNYGYTFGSGTRLTVV.

CDR3 protein: CASTQGVVGYTF. The CDR3 DNA sequence: TGTGCCAGCACCCAGGGGGTGGTTGGCTACACCTTC. The gene calls are TRBV6-5 and TRBJ1-2; the match to TRBD1 covers 7 bases. After removal of 7 bases from V and 7 bases from J, the junction contained 6 bases not matched to a gene. The germline gives CDR1 MNHEY, CDR2 SVGAGI. The CDR3 is made up of 12 amino acids.

V and J are TRBV6-6 and TRBJ2-1; possibly TRBD1 for D (5 bases). The ends were cut back, 3 bases at V and 7 bases at J, with 10 bases in the middle. This CDR3 spans 13 amino acids. Germline V CDR1 and CDR2: MNHNY, SVGAGI (reference sequence). Here the CDR3 reads CASSYLGVNEQFF. The CDR3 DNA follows: TGTGCCAGCAGTTATTTAGGGGTGAATGAGCAGTTCTTC.